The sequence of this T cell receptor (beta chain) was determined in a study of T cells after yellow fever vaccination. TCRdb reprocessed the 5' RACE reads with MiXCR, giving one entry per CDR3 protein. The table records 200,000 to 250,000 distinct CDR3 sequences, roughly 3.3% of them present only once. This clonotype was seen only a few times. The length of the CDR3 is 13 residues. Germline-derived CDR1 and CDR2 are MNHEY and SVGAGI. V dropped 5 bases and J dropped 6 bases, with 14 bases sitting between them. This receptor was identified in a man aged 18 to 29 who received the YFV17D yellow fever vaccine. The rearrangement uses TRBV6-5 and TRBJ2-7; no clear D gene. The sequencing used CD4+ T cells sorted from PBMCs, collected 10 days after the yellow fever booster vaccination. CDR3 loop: CASSPSGAPEQYF. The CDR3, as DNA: TGTGCCAGCAGTCCCTCCGGAGCGCCCGAGCAGTACTTC.